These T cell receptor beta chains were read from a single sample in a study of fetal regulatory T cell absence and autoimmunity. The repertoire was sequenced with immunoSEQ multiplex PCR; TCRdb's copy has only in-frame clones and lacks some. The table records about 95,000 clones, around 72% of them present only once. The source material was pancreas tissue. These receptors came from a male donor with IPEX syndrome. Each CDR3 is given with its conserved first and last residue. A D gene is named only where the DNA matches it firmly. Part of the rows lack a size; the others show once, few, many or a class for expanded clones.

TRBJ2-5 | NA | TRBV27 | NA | TGTGCCAGCAGTCCCCTCGAGGCAGGGGACCAAGAGACCCAGTACTTC | CASSPLEAGDQETQYF
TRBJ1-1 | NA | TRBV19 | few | TGTGCCAGTAGTATATTGGGGAACACTGAAGCTTTCTTT | CASSILGNTEAFF
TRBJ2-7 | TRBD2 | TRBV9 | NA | TGTGCCAGCAGCCCCGGACTAGCCCCTACCTACGAGCAGTACTTC | CASSPGLAPTYEQYF
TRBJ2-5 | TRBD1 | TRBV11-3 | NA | TGTGCCAGCAGCTTAGAAGGAGGACAGGGGGCGTCCGGGACCCAGTACTTC | CASSLEGGQGASGTQYF
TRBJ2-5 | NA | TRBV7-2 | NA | TGTGCCAGCAGCTCCCTGCGGGACTACCAAGAGACCCAGTACTTC | CASSSLRDYQETQYF
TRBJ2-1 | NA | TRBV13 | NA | TGTGCCAGCAGCTTAACCCCCCACGGCCACAATGAGCAGTTCTTC | CASSLTPHGHNEQFF
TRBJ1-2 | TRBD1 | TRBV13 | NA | TGTGCCAGCAGCACCGGGACAGGGGGCAGCTATGGCTACACCTTC | CASSTGTGGSYGYTF
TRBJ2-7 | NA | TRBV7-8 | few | TGTGCCAGCAGCTCTCCTGCCGTAGCCCCGATTGAAGAGCAGTACTTC | CASSSPAVAPIEEQYF
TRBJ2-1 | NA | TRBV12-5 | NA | TGTGCTAGTGGTTTGTCCGGGACATTGGGCAATGAGCAGTTCTTC | CASGLSGTLGNEQFF
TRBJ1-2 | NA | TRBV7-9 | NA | TGTGCCAGCAGCTTGGGGCCACGGGGGAGTTTCTTC | CASSLGPRGSFF
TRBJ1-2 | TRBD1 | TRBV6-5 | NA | TGTGCCAGCAGATCTCAGGGGGCGGGTGGCTACACCTTC | CASRSQGAGGYTF
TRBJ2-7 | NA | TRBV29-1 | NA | TGCAGCGTCGGGACATGGGACTACGAGCAGTACTTC | CSVGTWDYEQYF
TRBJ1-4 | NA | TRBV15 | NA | TGTGCCACCAGCAGAGCGGCGGGGGGGGAAAAACTGTTTTTT | CATSRAAGGEKLFF
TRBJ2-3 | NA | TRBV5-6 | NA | TGTGCCAGCAGCTTGGGGGGCACAGATACGCAGTATTTT | CASSLGGTDTQYF
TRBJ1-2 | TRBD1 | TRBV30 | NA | TGTGCCTGGAGCCCATTCAGGGGGGGTGGCTACACCTTC | CAWSPFRGGGYTF
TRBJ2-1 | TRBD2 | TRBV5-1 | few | TGCGCCAGCAGCCCGGGACTAGCGGGGGAGATATCCTACAATGAGCAGTTCTTC | CASSPGLAGEISYNEQFF
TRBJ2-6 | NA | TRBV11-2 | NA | TGTGCCAGCAGTTCCGAATCTGGGGCCAACGTCCTGACTTTC | CASSSESGANVLTF
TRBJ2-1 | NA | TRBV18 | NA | TGTGCCAGCTCACCACGCCAGCGGGCACTCTACAATGAGCAGTTCTTC | CASSPRQRALYNEQFF
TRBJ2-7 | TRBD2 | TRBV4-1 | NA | TGCGCCAGCGTTCCCCCCACTAGCGGAAGCTCCTACGAGCAGTACTTC | CASVPPTSGSSYEQYF
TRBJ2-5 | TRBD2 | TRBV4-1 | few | TGCGCCAGCAGCCAAGATCCGGGACTAGCCCAAGAGACCCAGTACTTC | CASSQDPGLAQETQYF
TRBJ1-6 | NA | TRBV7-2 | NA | TGTGCCAGCAGCTTAGATACCCTCTATAATTCACCCCTCCACTTT | CASSLDTLYNSPLHF
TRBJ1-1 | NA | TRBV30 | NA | TGTGCCTGGAGTGACGGGGCGGTCACTGAAGCTTTCTTT | CAWSDGAVTEAFF
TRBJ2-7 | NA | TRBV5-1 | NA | TGCGCCAGCAGCTTACTAGGAAGATACGAGCAGTACTTC | CASSLLGRYEQYF
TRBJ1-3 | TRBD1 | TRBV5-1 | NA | TGCGCCAGCAGCCGCACAGGGGACGGAAACACCATATATTTT | CASSRTGDGNTIYF
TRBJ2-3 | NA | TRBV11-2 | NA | TGTGCCAGCAGCCTTCTAGGCGGGGGCACAGATACGCAGTATTTT | CASSLLGGGTDTQYF
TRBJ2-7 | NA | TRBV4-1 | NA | TGCGCCAGCAGCCAAGAGATGTGGTACGAGCAGTACTTC | CASSQEMWYEQYF
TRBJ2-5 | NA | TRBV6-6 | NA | TGTGCCAGCAGTTACTCCCTCCTAGCGCAACAAGAGACCCAGTACTTC | CASSYSLLAQQETQYF